This entry concerns a single TCR beta chain. Sequencing was performed with immunoSEQ multiplex PCR; in TCRdb, only in-frame clones are kept and a portion is missing. The sample includes 630,000 or so clones, around 87% of them seen just once. The data stem from a study of shared T cell receptors in the human thymus. The CDR3 is made up of 17 amino acids. This sample was shared with a second study, whose subject was human thymus T cells.

The chain uses TRBV21-1 and TRBJ2-3; TRBD1 is the table's D call and was not checked against the DNA. TRBV21-1 is described as a pseudogene. The clonotype originates from a boy in the first two years of life with a congenital heart defect. The sequenced material came from thymocytes. The CDR3 spells CASSKGGIGTAEDTQYF. In DNA, the CDR3 is TGTGCCAGCAGCAAGGGTGGAATTGGGACAGCAGAAGATACGCAGTATTTT.